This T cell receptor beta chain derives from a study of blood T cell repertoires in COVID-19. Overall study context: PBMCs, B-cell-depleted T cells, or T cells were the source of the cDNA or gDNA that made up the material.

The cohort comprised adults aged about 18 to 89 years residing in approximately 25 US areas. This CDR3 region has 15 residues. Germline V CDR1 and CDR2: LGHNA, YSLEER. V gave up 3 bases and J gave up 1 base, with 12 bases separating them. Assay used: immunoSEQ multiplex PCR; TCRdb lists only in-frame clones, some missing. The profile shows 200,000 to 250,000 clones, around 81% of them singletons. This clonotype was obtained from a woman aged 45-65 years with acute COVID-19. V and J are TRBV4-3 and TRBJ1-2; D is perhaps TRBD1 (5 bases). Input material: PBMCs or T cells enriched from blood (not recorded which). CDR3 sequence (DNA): TGCGCCAGCAGCCAGCAATTACAGGTTAACTATGGCTACACCTTC. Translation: CASSQQLQVNYGYTF.